Given below is one T cell receptor beta chain in context. The antigen is unknown. This record belongs to a study of identical twins. TCRdb reprocessed the 5' RACE reads via MiXCR and lists one record per CDR3 protein. The sample shows about 660,000 distinct CDR3 sequences, around 8.3% of them seen only once. Study-level points and caveats: A lower insertion count was a feature of abundant cord blood beta clonotypes, with no such feature in memory repertoires. One should note that invariant MAIT and iNKT cells could partly confound zero-insertion analyses.

The germline V gene has CDR1 SGHTA and CDR2 FQGNSA. The CDR3 totals 18 residues. V was cut by 2 bases and J by 3 bases, with 21 bases left in between. The same data also went into a second study, on yellow fever vaccine responses in identical twins.

This TCR was sampled from a woman aged 18-30 years in good health. Sequenced input: PBMCs. The chain couples TRBV7-2 to TRBJ2-3; maybe TRBD2 (5 bases). The CDR3 protein is CASSLSRVLGKKTDTQYF. DNA of the CDR3: TGTGCCAGCAGCTTATCGCGAGTACTAGGGAAAAAAACAGATACGCAGTATTTT.